The 14 T cell receptor beta chains presented below share a single source sample, sequenced in a study of neurological immune-mediated disorders. TCRdb re-analysed the 5' RACE reads in MiXCR, keeping a single row per CDR3 protein. The repertoire holds 50,000 to 70,000 distinct CDR3 sequences, with roughly 3.2% as singletons. The specimen sequenced was PBMCs. The receptors come from a man aged 40-55 years with multiple sclerosis.

This clonotype was observed at least ten times. The V gene is TRBV5-6, the J gene TRBJ1-1, with D possibly TRBD1 on 5 matching bases. This CDR3 region has 14 residues. In germline, CDR1 is SGHDT, CDR2 YYEEEE. Trimming took off 2 bases at V and 1 base at J, with 9 bases between the two ends. The CDR3 loop is CASSFEGRNTEAFF. Here the CDR3 DNA reads TGTGCCAGCAGCTTTGAGGGGAGGAACACTGAAGCTTTCTTT.

This clonotype has ten or more counts. The rearrangement links TRBV27 to TRBJ2-5; 7 nucleotides match TRBD2. The germline V gene encodes CDR1 MNHEY and CDR2 SMNVEV (reference sequence). The trim removed 3 bases at V and 5 bases at J, leaving 3 bases unmatched. CDR3 length: 13 amino acids. The CDR3 sequence: CASSFRRGETQYF. The CDR3 DNA is TGTGCCAGCAGTTTCCGGCGGGGGGAGACCCAGTACTTC.

Only a few counts were recorded for this clonotype. This chain joins TRBV7-9 and TRBJ1-1; a weak D match, TRBD1 (6 bases). The CDR3 is 13 residues long. Per the germline V gene, CDR1 is SEHNR and CDR2 is FQNEAQ (reference sequence). The V end lost 3 bases, the J end lost 4 bases, and 9 bases lay between the germline ends. The CDR3 region is CASSLDSLTEAFF. The CDR3 coding sequence is TGTGCCAGCAGCTTGGACAGCCTCACTGAAGCTTTCTTT. The entire variable domain, with the rest obtained from reference TRBV7-9 and TRBJ1-1, is as follows: DTGVSQNPRHKITKRGQNVTFRCDPISEHNRLYWYRQTLGQGPEFLTYFQNEAQLEKSRLLSDRFSAERPKGSFSTLEIQRTEQGDSAMYLCASSLDSLTEAFFGQGTRLTVV.

As concerns this clonotype: A read error may be the cause here, since a much bigger clone is one base away. The chain is built from TRBV2 and TRBJ1-1; D is possibly TRBD1 (6 bases). Trimming pared 7 bases from V and 4 bases from J, leaving 25 bases between. The V gene's germline CDR1 is SNHLY and CDR2 FYNNEI. The CDR3 covers 17 residues. CDR3: CASIGIGTSRRGTEAFF. In DNA form, the CDR3 reads TGTGCCAGCATTGGCATCGGGACATCAAGAAGGGGCACTGAAGCTTTCTTT.

This clonotype was observed many times. The J gene is TRBJ2-7, the V gene TRBV29-1; 9 nucleotides line up with TRBD1. The CDR3 is 12 amino acids. Germline V CDR1 and CDR2: SQVTM, ANQGSEA. V lost 5 bases to trimming and J lost 3 bases; unmatched junction nucleotides: 2. CDR3 sequence: CSVTGQGYEQYF. The CDR3 DNA follows: TGCAGCGTTACGGGACAGGGCTACGAGCAGTACTTC.

This clonotype was found many times. V and J are TRBV5-1 and TRBJ2-5; TRBD1 matches at 9 bases. Germline lookup yields CDR1 SGHRS and CDR2 YFSETQ. The V segment lost 0 bases and the J segment 3 bases; nucleotides outside the gene matches: 3. The CDR3 runs to 15 residues. This CDR3 reads CASSLGTGAEETQYF. CDR3 DNA sequence: TGCGCCAGCAGCTTGGGGACAGGGGCGGAAGAGACCCAGTACTTC.

This clonotype was seen at least ten times. The rearrangement joins TRBV5-1 to TRBJ1-1, with unresolved D. Trimming removed 0 bases at V and 6 bases at J, with 15 bases between. This CDR3 contains 15 residues. Germline V gives CDR1 SGHRS, CDR2 YFSETQ. DNA of the CDR3: TGCGCCAGCAGCTTGGTGGCCTCCGCTAGCGCTGAAGCTTTCTTT. Amino acids: CASSLVASASAEAFF.

Many counts were recorded for this clonotype. A much more abundant neighbour one base away suggests this may be a read error. The chain couples TRBV12-3 or TRBV12-4 to TRBJ1-5; D gene unclear. The CDR3 length is 13 residues. This CDR3 is CASSLGQDQHQHF. The CDR3 coding sequence is TGTGCCAGCAGTTTGGGTCAGGATCAGCACCAGCATTTT.

Ten or more counts support this clonotype. This chain connects TRBV7-8 to TRBJ1-5; D gene ambiguous. The ends were cut back, 5 bases at V and 2 bases at J, with 16 bases in the middle. This CDR3 region has 16 residues. Germline V gene data show CDR1 as SGHVS and CDR2 as FQNEAQ. Here the CDR3 reads CASSPLTTVGNQPQHF. The CDR3 coding sequence is TGTGCCAGCAGCCCCCTGACCACTGTGGGCAATCAGCCCCAGCATTTT.

This clonotype has more than one count but fewer than ten. This rearrangement joins TRBV20-1 to TRBJ1-5, with 9 bases that match TRBD1. This CDR3 is built from 15 residues. Germline V gene data show CDR1 as DFQATT and CDR2 as SNEGSKA (reference sequence). V was pared by 4 bases and J by 3 bases, with 7 bases of the junction left unmatched. In DNA, the CDR3 is TGCAGTGCTACCCCAGGGACAGGGAACAATCAGCCCCAGCATTTT. Translated: CSATPGTGNNQPQHF.

This clonotype was seen many times. The chain recombines TRBV29-1 with TRBJ2-7; TRBD1 matches at 8 bases. V dropped 7 bases and J dropped 5; count of bases not matched to a gene: 7. This CDR3 has 12 amino acids. Germline V CDR1 and CDR2: SQVTM, ANQGSEA. CDR3 protein: CSATGAYDEQYF. In DNA form, the CDR3 reads TGCAGCGCGACAGGGGCTTACGACGAGCAGTACTTC.

This clonotype occurred many times. The chain has TRBV6-2 or TRBV6-3 and TRBJ2-2; D may match TRBD1 or TRBD2 (5 bases each). V was shortened by 6 bases and J by 0 bases, with 20 bases between the two germline ends. The CDR3 covers 18 residues. The germline CDR1 and CDR2 sequences are MNHEY and SVGEGT. The CDR3 region is CASSLSYPRGPNTGELFF. The CDR3 DNA is TGTGCCAGCAGCCTCTCTTATCCCCGGGGCCCGAACACCGGGGAGCTGTTTTTT.

This clonotype was seen many times. V is TRBV28 and J is TRBJ2-4; D possibly matches TRBD1 or TRBD2 (6 bases each). Germline lookup yields CDR1 MDHEN and CDR2 SYDVKM. The CDR3 extends over 16 amino acids. V was trimmed by 6 bases and J by 0 bases, leaving 15 bases between them. This chain's CDR3 is CASSLPGAIAKNIQYF. Written as DNA, the CDR3 is TGTGCCAGCAGCCTACCGGGGGCTATAGCCAAAAACATTCAGTACTTC.

In this sample, this clonotype turned up many times. The V and J genes are TRBV6-5 and TRBJ1-1, with 7 bases aligning to TRBD1. V was clipped by 6 bases and J by 8 bases; unmatched bases: 12. CDR1 MNHEY and CDR2 SVGAGI come from the germline V gene. The CDR3 has 14 residues. The CDR3 nucleotides read TGTGCCAGCAGCTTAGAGATCCGGGACAGAGAAGCTTTCTTT. This codes for CASSLEIRDREAFF.